The subject of this entry is one TCR beta chain. Its antigen remains unidentified. The source of the sample is a study of OX40 agonist ivuxolimab in advanced cancers. Background on the study: The patients got ivuxolimab, which is an agonistic anti-OX40 (CD134) antibody. A male proportion of over 70% was recorded, with mean age 60 years and range about 23 to 90.

CDR1 is WNHNN, CDR2 SYGVQD, per germline (reference sequence). V shed 2 bases and J shed 1 base, with 8 bases lying between them. The CDR3 runs 15 residues. Broader study findings: Among some nonresponders, normalized T-cell clonal expansion was also low.

The data were produced by immunoSEQ multiplex PCR, yet TCRdb's version contains in-frame clones alone and is incomplete. Among nearly 25,000 clones, roughly 88% were seen once, and the ten largest hold about 50%. If patients had autoimmune disease history or systemic immunosuppression, they were excluded. The source is an adult with an advanced solid tumor such as melanoma, head and neck, liver or kidney cancer. The V and J genes are TRBV10-1 and TRBJ2-2; D might be TRBD1 (6 bases). The material was CD4+ or CD8+ T cells sorted from blood, obtained in a trial of the OX40 agonist ivuxolimab. CDR3: CASSELQGNTGELFF. CDR3 sequence (DNA): TGCGCCAGCAGTGAGCTACAGGGGAACACCGGGGAGCTGTTTTTT.